The 13 T cell receptor beta chains below were found in one sample sequenced in a study of response to subunit inactivated influenza vaccine (dated by TCRdb to 2017 to 2018). Library preparation was by RT-PCR. The data were produced on an Illumina HiSeq 2500. TCRdb trimmed the raw reads at Q25, called clones with MiXCR and kept productive beta chains. Rows merge per CDR3 protein into single entries with the most common DNA and genes. The sample data list about 520,000 distinct CDR3 sequences, and 25% of these were observed just once. Of the sample, less than 2.5% falls within the top ten clones. This specimen was CD4+ T cells sorted from PBMCs, taken roughly 5 days after vaccination. These receptors came from a middle-aged man who received an inactivated influenza vaccine. Donor details come from another sample of the same person, matched by shared clones.

The genes are TRBV12-3 or TRBV12-4 and TRBJ2-1; D is ambiguous. Trimming took off 2 bases at V and 8 bases at J, with 4 bases between the two ends. This CDR3 contains 11 residues. CDR3 DNA: TGTGCCAGCAGTTTAATCGATGAGCAGTTCTTC. Translated: CASSLIDEQFF.

The chain uses TRBV30 and TRBJ2-1; no firm D call. V was trimmed by 1 base and J by 4 bases, leaving 14 bases between them. CDR1 is GTSNPN, CDR2 SVGIG, per germline (reference sequence). The CDR3 spans 15 residues. The CDR3 DNA reads TGTGCCTGGAGTGCAGGTTCATATAGTTACAATGAGCAGTTCTTC. Its protein is CAWSAGSYSYNEQFF.

This clonotype was counted at least ten times. The chain uses TRBV4-3 and TRBJ2-7; TRBD1 agrees at 7 bases. The V segment lost 0 bases and the J segment 7 bases; nucleotides outside the gene matches: 6. The CDR3 length is 14 residues. Germline V CDR1 and CDR2: LGHNA, YSLEER. The CDR3 DNA reads as TGCGCCAGCAGCCAAGATCAAGGGGGCAGAGAGCAGTACTTC. This codes for CASSQDQGGREQYF.

This clonotype occurred a few times. The rearrangement links TRBV18 to TRBJ2-3, with D uncertain. Trimming cost V 3 bases and J 7 bases, with 11 bases left between them. CDR1 is KGHSH, CDR2 LQKENI, per germline. The CDR3 spans 13 residues. The CDR3 loop is CASSPTAGYTQYF. The CDR3 nucleotides read TGTGCCAGCTCACCCACGGCCGGATATACGCAGTATTTT.

This chain connects TRBV4-2 to TRBJ2-3, with TRBD2 matching over 12 bases. The CDR3 is made up of 19 amino acids. CDR1 is LGHNA, CDR2 YNFKEQ, per germline. The V gene end was trimmed by 0 bases and the J gene end by 3 bases; junction bases not matched to a gene: 10. CDR3 nucleotide sequence: TGTGCCAGCAGCCAAGATTGGTCCCTAGCGGGAGGGACGACAGATACGCAGTATTTT. It yields the protein CASSQDWSLAGGTTDTQYF.

This clonotype turned up a few times. The V and J genes are TRBV7-8 and TRBJ2-1; TRBD1 or TRBD2 may be the D gene (5 bases each). The CDR3 covers 15 residues. The V end lost 5 bases, the J end lost 8 bases, and 19 bases lay between the germline ends. Germline V gives CDR1 SGHVS, CDR2 FQNEAQ. CDR3 sequence (DNA): TGTGCCAGCAGCGAGGGGACGCGGAGGAACTATGAGCAGTTCTTC. It specifies CASSEGTRRNYEQFF.

V usage is TRBV6-4 and J usage is TRBJ1-6; 9 nucleotides match TRBD1. The V and J ends lost 7 bases and 7 bases, in that order; junction bases with no gene match: 5. Germline V gene sequence: CDR1 MRHNA, CDR2 SNTAGT. This CDR3 contains 14 residues. CDR3 region: CASMWDRANSPLHF. In DNA, the CDR3 is TGTGCCAGCATGTGGGACAGGGCAAATTCACCCCTCCACTTT.

This clonotype was observed a handful of times. CDR3 residues: CASSLGGSEGSYEQYF. DNA of the CDR3: TGTGCCAGCAGTTTGGGGGGCTCCGAGGGATCCTACGAGCAGTACTTC. The chain joins TRBV12-3 or TRBV12-4 to TRBJ2-7, with D perhaps given as TRBD1 or TRBD2 (6 bases each). Trimming shortened V by 3 bases and J by 1 base, and 16 bases separated the two germline ends. The CDR3 is made up of 16 amino acids.

The chain has TRBV4-1 and TRBJ2-7, with D perhaps matching TRBD1 or TRBD2 (5 bases each). Per germline, CDR1 MGHRA and CDR2 YSYEKL. The V and J ends lost 4 bases and 6 bases respectively, with 13 bases between them. The CDR3 loop spans 13 amino acids. The DNA for the CDR3 is TGCGCCAGCAGCCCCCGATGGGGGAGCGAGCAGTACTTC. Protein product: CASSPRWGSEQYF.

About this clonotype itself: This likely reflects a read error, since a far larger clone is one base away. The V and J genes are TRBV7-2 and TRBJ2-7; D not resolved. Germline V gene lookup returns CDR1 SGHTA and CDR2 FQGNSA. The CDR3 spans 11 residues. V lost 2 bases and J 5 bases, leaving 4 bases between the germline ends. CDR3 sequence (DNA): TGTGCCAGCAGCTTAAACAACGAGCAGTACTTC. Its protein is CASSLNNEQYF.

This clonotype was seen once. The chain links TRBV5-1 to TRBJ2-3, with 8 bases lining up with TRBD1. The CDR3 is 17 amino acids. V gave up 4 bases and J gave up 1 base; unmatched junction bases: 11. Germline V gene sequence: CDR1 SGHRS, CDR2 YFSETQ. CDR3 DNA sequence: TGCGCCAGCAGCCCCTCCGGACAGGGTCCGGGCACAGATACGCAGTATTTT. Translation: CASSPSGQGPGTDTQYF.

The rearrangement uses TRBV10-3 and TRBJ2-5; D is perhaps TRBD1 (5 bases). The CDR3 is made up of 13 amino acids. The V gene lost 6 bases and the J gene lost 5 bases, with 13 bases spanning the gap. The V gene's germline CDR1 is ENHRY and CDR2 SYGVKD. The CDR3 loop reads CAISPGSGETQYF. The CDR3 DNA reads TGTGCCATCAGCCCAGGGTCCGGGGAGACCCAGTACTTC.

Here the CDR3 reads CASGLVRARTANTEAFF. In DNA, the CDR3 is TGTGCTAGTGGTTTGGTACGGGCTCGGACAGCTAACACTGAAGCTTTCTTT. The V gene is TRBV12-5, the J gene TRBJ1-1, with a tentative D call TRBD1 (6 bases). In germline, CDR1 is LGHNT, CDR2 FRNRAP. V was clipped by 0 bases and J by 2 bases, with 16 bases between them. CDR3 length: 17 amino acids.